The 22 T cell receptor beta chains below were found in one sample sequenced in a study of blood T cell repertoires in COVID-19. Repertoires were generated with immunoSEQ multiplex PCR, while TCRdb's copy carries only in-frame clones and drops some. This table holds roughly 91,000 clones, around 80% found once. Sequenced sample: peripheral blood. The receptors were gathered from a man aged 65-85 years with acute or convalescent COVID-19.

This rearrangement joins TRBV9 to TRBJ2-3; no clear D. Germline-derived CDR1 and CDR2 are SGDLS and YYNGEE. The CDR3 is made up of 12 amino acids. Trimming pared 3 bases from V and 2 bases from J, leaving 4 bases between. CDR3 coding DNA: TGTGCCAGCAGCGACTACACAGATACGCAGTATTTT. As protein: CASSDYTDTQYF. Supplemented by reference TRBV9 and TRBJ2-3, the full variable domain reads DSGVTQTPKHLITATGQRVTLRCSPRSGDLSVYWYQQSLDQGLQFLIQYYNGEERAKGNILERFSAQQFPDLHSELNLSSLELGDSALYFCASSDYTDTQYFGPGTRLTVL.

The gene calls are TRBV7-2 and TRBJ1-2; D uncertain. Trimming took off 3 bases at V and 4 bases at J, with 12 bases between the two ends. CDR1 and CDR2 from the germline V gene are SGHTA and FQGNSA. The CDR3 has 14 residues. CDR3 protein: CASSFRWGGYGYTF. CDR3 in DNA: TGTGCCAGCAGCTTTAGGTGGGGAGGCTATGGCTACACCTTC.

The CDR3 here is CSVHEGGHYGYTF. DNA for the CDR3: TGCAGCGTTCACGAGGGTGGTCACTATGGCTACACCTTC. V and J are TRBV29-1 and TRBJ1-2; D gene unclear. The CDR3 covers 13 residues. V was cut by 5 bases and J by 3 bases, with 13 bases left in between. Germline loops: CDR1 SQVTM, CDR2 ANQGSEA.

The rearrangement joins TRBV30 to TRBJ2-2, with D hard to call. The V gene's germline CDR1 is GTSNPN and CDR2 SVGIG (reference sequence). Trimming left V 3 bases short and J 2 bases short, with 7 bases between. This CDR3 contains 13 residues. The CDR3 sequence: CAWRLTNTGELFF. Written as DNA, the CDR3 is TGTGCCTGGAGACTCACTAACACCGGGGAGCTGTTTTTT.

J is TRBJ2-2 and V is TRBV2; possible D gene TRBD2, 5 bases. V was trimmed by 4 bases and J by 2 bases, leaving 14 bases between them. This CDR3 comprises 16 residues. Germline CDR1 SNHLY, CDR2 FYNNEI. The CDR3 DNA follows: TGTGCCAGCAGTGGTGGGCGGAGGATTAACACCGGGGAGCTGTTTTTT. It codes for CASSGGRRINTGELFF.

The J gene is TRBJ2-3, the V gene TRBV2, with 11 bases fitting TRBD2. Looked up from germline, CDR1 is SNHLY and CDR2 is FYNNEI. The CDR3 runs to 14 residues. The trim removed 7 bases at V and 4 bases at J, leaving 4 bases unmatched. The CDR3: CASTLLAGADTQYF. CDR3 sequence (DNA): TGTGCCAGCACCCTACTAGCGGGGGCAGATACGCAGTATTTT.

The rearrangement links TRBV3-1 (or the pseudogene TRBV3-2) to TRBJ2-3, with TRBD2 identical over 11 bases. Germline V lookup: CDR1 LGHDT, CDR2 YNNKEL (reference sequence). This CDR3 is 16 amino acids long. V lost 1 base and J lost 5; bases outside the gene matches: 5. The CDR3 DNA is TGTGCCAGCAGCCAAGTTGCTAGCGGGGGGCAAGATACGCAGTATTTT. This sequence encodes CASSQVASGGQDTQYF.

This chain uses TRBV6-5 with TRBJ1-2; D might be TRBD1 (6 bases). The CDR3 extends over 15 amino acids. Germline values: CDR1 MNHEY, CDR2 SVGAGI. Trimming removed 0 bases at V and 8 bases at J, with 16 bases between. CDR3 protein: CASSYSLTGSGGYTF. CDR3 nucleotide sequence: TGTGCCAGCAGTTACTCACTAACAGGGTCAGGCGGCTACACCTTC.

The chain links TRBV6-1 to TRBJ1-1; the match to TRBD1 covers 7 bases. Germline CDR1 is MNHNS and CDR2 is SASEGT. There are 14 residues in the CDR3. With V trimmed by 3 bases and J by 0 bases, 1 base remained unmatched. CDR3 in DNA: TGTGCCAGCAGTGAGGGACAGATGAACACTGAAGCTTTCTTT. Translating it yields CASSEGQMNTEAFF.

As DNA, the CDR3 is TGTGCCAGTAGTATAGTCACAGGGGGCCTTCAGCCCCAGCATTTT. Protein product: CASSIVTGGLQPQHF. The J gene is TRBJ1-5, the V gene TRBV19; 9 nucleotides align to TRBD1. Germline loops: CDR1 LNHDA, CDR2 SQIVND (reference sequence). After removal of 1 base from V and 6 bases from J, the junction contained 4 bases not matched to a gene. CDR3 length: 15 amino acids.

This clone turned up a few times. V usage is TRBV5-1 and J usage is TRBJ1-6; D gene uncertain. Looked up from germline, CDR1 is SGHRS and CDR2 is YFSETQ. The CDR3 sequence is 13 residues long. The ends were cut back, 1 base at V and 8 bases at J, with 7 bases in the middle. CDR3 amino acids: CASSLQNDSPLHF. CDR3 bases: TGCGCCAGCAGCTTGCAGAACGATTCACCCCTCCACTTT.

This clone was found once. V and J are TRBV29-1 and TRBJ1-2, with TRBD1 matching 8 bases. Germline V gives CDR1 SQVTM, CDR2 ANQGSEA. This CDR3 is 12 amino acids long. The CDR3 nucleotides read TGCACGGTCGGGCAGGGGGCTGTCGGCTACACCTTC. Its protein product is CTVGQGAVGYTF.

The gene calls are TRBV28 and TRBJ1-4; TRBD1 matches 7 bases. This CDR3 is built from 15 residues. Unmatched junction bases numbered 9, after V lost 4 bases and J lost 7 bases. Germline assignment: CDR1 MDHEN and CDR2 SYDVKM. CDR3 nucleotide sequence: TGTGCCAGCAGTTCGAGGAGGGGGCTAGGTGAAAAACTGTTTTTT. It specifies CASSSRRGLGEKLFF.

The chain links TRBV19 to TRBJ1-5; D not resolved. The CDR3 sequence is 14 residues long. V lost 0 bases, J lost 0 bases, and 3 bases lay in between. CDR1 and CDR2 from the germline V gene are LNHDA and SQIVND (reference sequence). The CDR3 bases are TGTGCCAGTAGTATAGACAGTAGCAATCAGCCCCAGCATTTT. Protein: CASSIDSSNQPQHF.

V usage is TRBV11-2 and J usage is TRBJ2-7; 8 bases line up with TRBD2. The CDR3 totals 16 residues. J lost 6 bases, V lost 1 base, and 11 bases had no gene match. Germline CDR1 reads SGHAT; CDR2 reads FQNNGV. The CDR3 sequence is CASSLVRAGGAGEQYF. CDR3 in DNA: TGTGCCAGCAGCTTAGTTAGGGCGGGGGGAGCCGGCGAGCAGTACTTC.

This clone was detected a few times. The chain carries TRBV6-6 and TRBJ2-7, with 10 bases identical to TRBD1. CDR1 and CDR2 from the germline V gene are MNHNY and SVGAGI (reference sequence). This CDR3 is 16 amino acids long. With 0 bases clipped from V and 3 bases from J, the junction kept 5 bases outside the gene matches. CDR3 DNA sequence: TGTGCCAGCAGTTACTCGGCGGGACAGGGGATCTACGAGCAGTACTTC. Its protein is CASSYSAGQGIYEQYF.

V usage is TRBV7-3 and J usage is TRBJ2-1; 7 nucleotides agree with TRBD1. Germline-derived CDR1 and CDR2 are SGHTA and FQGTGA. V shed 4 bases, J shed 10 bases, and the junction held 7 bases outside the gene matches. This CDR3 contains 13 residues. The CDR3 spells CASSSPTGREQFF. The CDR3 DNA reads as TGTGCCAGCAGCTCCCCGACAGGGCGCGAGCAGTTCTTC.

This clone turned up a few times. The CDR3 here is CASSLRTGGSEQYF. CDR3 in DNA: TGTGCCAGCAGCTTGAGGACGGGGGGGTCCGAGCAGTACTTC. V and J are TRBV5-4 and TRBJ2-7; TRBD2 aligns across 8 bases. Per germline, CDR1 SGHNT and CDR2 YYREEE (reference sequence). The CDR3 runs 14 residues. V dropped 1 base and J dropped 6; count of bases not matched to a gene: 6.

This clone was seen a single time. This chain joins TRBV7-3 and TRBJ2-3; weak D call: TRBD1 (6 bases). The germline V gene encodes CDR1 SGHTA and CDR2 FQGTGA. V gave up 1 base and J gave up 6 bases, with 11 bases separating them. CDR3 length: 14 amino acids. CDR3 bases: TGTGCCAGCAGCTTAAACAGGGCCTCCGATACGCAGTATTTT. Residues: CASSLNRASDTQYF. Full variable domain (rest looked up from reference TRBV7-3 and TRBJ2-3): GAGVSQTPSNKVTEKGKYVELRCDPISGHTALYWYRQSLGQGPEFLIYFQGTGAADDSGLPNDRFFAVRPEGSVSTLKIQRTERGDSAVYLCASSLNRASDTQYFGPGTRLTVL.

This sequence joins TRBV18 and TRBJ2-5; D uncertain. CDR3 size: 12 residues. V shed 6 bases and J shed 2 bases, with 7 bases lying between them. The V gene's germline CDR1 is KGHSH and CDR2 LQKENI. CDR3 residues: CASSSIQETQYF. The DNA of the CDR3 is TGTGCCAGCTCCTCTATTCAAGAGACCCAGTACTTC.

J is TRBJ2-3 and V is TRBV19; a possible D gene is TRBD1 (6 bases). Between the trimmed V and J ends, which lost 5 bases and 0 bases, there was a span of 15 bases. The CDR3 runs 16 residues. Germline V gives CDR1 LNHDA, CDR2 SQIVND (reference sequence). Written as DNA, the CDR3 is TGTGCCAGTAGTTCGACAGGTGGGCTAAGCACAGATACGCAGTATTTT. It encodes CASSSTGGLSTDTQYF.

V gene TRBV5-8 combines with J gene TRBJ2-2, with 9 bases identical to TRBD1. CDR3 size: 14 residues. From germline, CDR1 is SGHTS and CDR2 YDEGEE. V was pared by 4 bases and J by 7 bases, with 5 bases of the junction left unmatched. CDR3 residues: CASSPGQGHGELFF. CDR3 nucleotide sequence: TGTGCCAGCAGCCCCGGACAGGGGCACGGGGAGCTGTTTTTT.